These 19 T cell receptor beta chains originate from one sample sequenced in a study of post-analysis software for immune sequencing data. Overall study results and limits: Four or five TRBV segments were more frequent in patients than controls; TRBV5-6, TRBV5-1 and TRBV20-1 belonged to this group.

Libraries were made from TCR beta cDNA, and they carried unique molecular identifiers. TCRdb processed the PCR reads anew with MiXCR; each CDR3 protein has one entry. The sample carries roughly 540,000 distinct CDR3 sequences, 34% recorded once. What these receptors recognize is not known. Source material: blood. The receptors stem from a girl aged 2-17 years with multiple sclerosis.

This clonotype has just a few counts. This sequence joins TRBV3-1 and TRBJ2-1; the D call may be TRBD1 or TRBD2 (5 bases each). This CDR3 is 17 amino acids long. Deletions cut 1 base from V and 5 bases from J, with 18 bases between. Germline CDR1 reads LGHDT; CDR2 reads YNNKEL (reference sequence). The CDR3 region is CASSQVPGPGRHNEQFF. The CDR3 bases are TGTGCCAGCAGCCAAGTCCCAGGGCCGGGGCGGCACAATGAGCAGTTCTTC.

In this sample, this clonotype turned up a few times. The V and J genes are TRBV29-1 and TRBJ1-6; 7 bases are a match to TRBD1. The germline gives CDR1 SQVTM, CDR2 ANQGSEA. CDR3 length: 13 residues. The junction had 6 bases not matched to a gene; V was cut back by 6 bases and J by 7 bases. The CDR3 nucleotides read TGCAGCGTGGCTGAGGGGGCAAATTCACCCCTCCACTTT. Protein product: CSVAEGANSPLHF.

This rearrangement joins TRBV4-1 to TRBJ2-6, with no clear D. CDR1 is MGHRA, CDR2 YSYEKL, per germline. There are 17 residues in the CDR3. The V gene lost 2 bases and the J gene lost 0 bases, with 11 bases spanning the gap. The CDR3, as DNA: TGCGCCAGCAGCCAATCCTCTACTCTCTCTGGGGCCAACGTCCTGACTTTC. It translates to CASSQSSTLSGANVLTF.

This clonotype was seen only once. The J gene is TRBJ1-5, the V gene TRBV7-9; D is unclear. Germline values: CDR1 SEHNR, CDR2 FQNEAQ (reference sequence). The CDR3 is 15 amino acids. The V end lost 4 bases, the J end lost 3 bases, and 13 bases lay between the germline ends. The DNA for the CDR3 is TGTGCCAGCAGCTCCCCGCTGGAGACCAATCAGCCCCAGCATTTT. It codes for CASSSPLETNQPQHF.

Only a few counts were recorded for this clonotype. This rearrangement joins TRBV5-1 to TRBJ2-3; D gene unclear. Trimming took off 4 bases at V and 2 bases at J, with 11 bases between the two ends. Germline V gene lookup returns CDR1 SGHRS and CDR2 YFSETQ. CDR3 length: 14 residues. Written as DNA, the CDR3 is TGCGCCAGCAGCCCCCCTGAGGTCACAGATACGCAGTATTTT. It encodes CASSPPEVTDTQYF.

This chain links TRBV5-1 with TRBJ2-1; no clear D. Deletions cut 4 bases from V and 12 bases from J, with 14 bases between. The CDR3 covers 12 residues. The V gene's germline CDR1 is SGHRS and CDR2 YFSETQ. This chain's CDR3 is CASSQNRGVQFF. DNA of the CDR3: TGCGCCAGCAGCCAAAACCGCGGCGTGCAGTTCTTC.

This clonotype was counted a few times. The rearrangement uses TRBV20-1 and TRBJ1-2; TRBD1 might be the D (5 bases). The CDR3 has 14 amino acids. V lost 1 base and J 4 bases, leaving 13 bases between the germline ends. Germline V gene lookup returns CDR1 DFQATT and CDR2 SNEGSKA (reference sequence). The CDR3 here is CSARGGEESYGYTF. The CDR3 coding sequence is TGCAGTGCTAGAGGAGGGGAGGAGTCCTATGGCTACACCTTC.

CDR3 sequence (DNA): TGTGCCAGCAGCTCCCGGACTAGCGGGGGACATAGCTCCTACAATGAGCAGTTCTTC. Translated: CASSSRTSGGHSSYNEQFF. This chain links TRBV7-6 with TRBJ2-1; 13 bases map to TRBD2. Germline-derived CDR1 and CDR2 are SGHVS and FNYEAQ. After removal of 4 bases from V and 0 bases from J, the junction contained 9 bases not matched to a gene. CDR3 length equals 19 residues.

The rearrangement joins TRBV29-1 to TRBJ1-2, with D perhaps matching TRBD1 (5 bases). CDR1 is SQVTM and CDR2 is ANQGSEA in the germline V gene. The CDR3 extends over 14 amino acids. The V and J ends lost 8 bases and 2 bases respectively, with 18 bases between them. The CDR3: CSMWGREDNYGYTF. The CDR3 DNA sequence: TGCAGCATGTGGGGGAGGGAAGACAACTATGGCTACACCTTC.

The chain has TRBV13 and TRBJ2-4; TRBD1 might be the D (5 bases). Trimming removed 5 bases from V and 1 base from J, with 12 bases in between. The CDR3 covers 15 residues. Germline V gene data show CDR1 as PRHDT and CDR2 as FYEKMQ (reference sequence). CDR3 bases: TGTGCCAGCAGCCGACAGCCTTTGGCCAAAAACATTCAGTACTTC. Its translation is CASSRQPLAKNIQYF.

This clonotype turned up a few times. This chain links TRBV7-2 with TRBJ2-1; 7 bases match TRBD2. V gave up 4 bases and J gave up 14 bases; unmatched junction bases: 11. Per the germline V gene, CDR1 is SGHTA and CDR2 is FQGNSA. The CDR3 is 13 residues long. In DNA, the CDR3 is TGTGCCAGCAGCTCAGGGCCCCTAGCGGACGAGTTCTTC. Protein product: CASSSGPLADEFF. The full variable domain, completed using reference TRBV7-2 and TRBJ2-1, is GAGVSQSPSNKVTEKGKDVELRCDPISGHTALYWYRQSLGQGLEFLIYFQGNSAPDKSGLPSDRFSAERTGGSVSTLTIQRTQQEDSAVYLCASSSGPLADEFFGPGTRLTVL.

This sequence joins TRBV6-1 and TRBJ2-3, with 9 bases fitting TRBD1. Germline loops: CDR1 MNHNS, CDR2 SASEGT. With V trimmed by 6 bases and J by 4 bases, 8 bases remained unmatched. The CDR3 contains 15 residues. For the CDR3, the DNA is TGTGCCAGCAGGGCCGGACAGGGGCGCGCAGATACGCAGTATTTT. Translation: CASRAGQGRADTQYF.

The chain is built from TRBV2 and TRBJ2-1; D might be TRBD1 (5 bases). CDR3 length: 14 residues. V dropped 7 bases and J dropped 13 bases, with 23 bases sitting between them. Germline assignment: CDR1 SNHLY and CDR2 FYNNEI. The CDR3 nucleotides read TGTGCCAGCAATTCAGGGCAGAACCAAGAGACCCAGTTCTTC. Residues: CASNSGQNQETQFF.

About this clonotype itself: The junction shows a germline mismatch at one end, possibly a read error. This chain joins TRBV6-1 and TRBJ2-1; D unclear. Germline CDR1 MNHNS, CDR2 SASEGT. The CDR3 length is 10 residues. In DNA, the CDR3 is TGTGCCAGCACATACAATGAGCAGGTCTTC. It translates to CASTYNEQVF.

The chain has TRBV20-1 and TRBJ2-7, with TRBD1 matching 9 bases. CDR3 length equals 14 residues. In germline, CDR1 is DFQATT, CDR2 SNEGSKA (reference sequence). Trimming took 4 bases from V and 2 from J; bases not matched to a gene: 6. CDR3 coding DNA: TGCAGTGCTAAGGACAGGGGCCCGACCTACGAGCAGTACTTC. Translated, it gives CSAKDRGPTYEQYF.

The rearrangement uses TRBV5-1 and TRBJ1-1, with D possibly TRBD1 on 6 matching bases. V gave up 9 bases and J gave up 1 base, with 22 bases separating them. Looked up from germline, CDR1 is SGHRS and CDR2 is YFSETQ. The CDR3 has 16 residues. The chain's CDR3 is CAIRQGDTIQNTEAFF. CDR3 coding DNA: TGCGCCATCCGTCAAGGGGACACAATACAGAACACTGAAGCTTTCTTT. Filled out from reference TRBV5-1 and TRBJ1-1, the complete variable domain reads KAGVTQTPRYLIKTRGQQVTLSCSPISGHRSVSWYQQTPGQGLQFLFEYFSETQRNKGNFPGRFSGRQFSNSRSEMNVSTLELGDSALYLCAIRQGDTIQNTEAFFGQGTRLTVV.

This clonotype was recorded a few times. The chain carries TRBV28 and TRBJ1-2, with a weak D call TRBD1 (6 bases). The CDR3 loop spans 14 amino acids. Trimming took off 2 bases at V and 6 bases at J, with 13 bases between the two ends. In germline, CDR1 is MDHEN, CDR2 SYDVKM. The chain's CDR3 is CASSLTAGHHGYTF. CDR3 nucleotides: TGTGCCAGCAGTTTAACTGCGGGACATCATGGCTACACCTTC.

The chain recombines TRBV4-1 with TRBJ2-2; D remains unclear. The length of the CDR3 is 13 residues. Looked up from germline, CDR1 is MGHRA and CDR2 is YSYEKL. Trimming removed 2 bases from V and 6 bases from J, with 7 bases in between. The CDR3 sequence: CASSQFGPGELFF. In DNA, the CDR3 is TGCGCCAGCAGCCAATTCGGACCCGGGGAGCTGTTTTTT.

This clonotype showed up just a few times. This sequence joins TRBV11-1 and TRBJ2-3, with 12 nucleotides matching TRBD1. After removal of 0 bases from V and 2 bases from J, the junction contained 6 bases not matched to a gene. This CDR3 comprises 18 residues. Germline V gene data show CDR1 as SGHAT and CDR2 as FQDESV (reference sequence). This chain's CDR3 is CASSLASGQGASTDTQYF. The CDR3 DNA is TGTGCCAGCAGCTTAGCGTCGGGACAGGGGGCCTCCACAGATACGCAGTATTTT. Full variable domain (rest looked up from reference TRBV11-1 and TRBJ2-3): EAEVAQSPRYKITEKSQAVAFWCDPISGHATLYWYRQILGQGPELLVQFQDESVVDDSQLPKDRFSAERLKGVDSTLKIQPAELGDSAMYLCASSLASGQGASTDTQYFGPGTRLTVL.